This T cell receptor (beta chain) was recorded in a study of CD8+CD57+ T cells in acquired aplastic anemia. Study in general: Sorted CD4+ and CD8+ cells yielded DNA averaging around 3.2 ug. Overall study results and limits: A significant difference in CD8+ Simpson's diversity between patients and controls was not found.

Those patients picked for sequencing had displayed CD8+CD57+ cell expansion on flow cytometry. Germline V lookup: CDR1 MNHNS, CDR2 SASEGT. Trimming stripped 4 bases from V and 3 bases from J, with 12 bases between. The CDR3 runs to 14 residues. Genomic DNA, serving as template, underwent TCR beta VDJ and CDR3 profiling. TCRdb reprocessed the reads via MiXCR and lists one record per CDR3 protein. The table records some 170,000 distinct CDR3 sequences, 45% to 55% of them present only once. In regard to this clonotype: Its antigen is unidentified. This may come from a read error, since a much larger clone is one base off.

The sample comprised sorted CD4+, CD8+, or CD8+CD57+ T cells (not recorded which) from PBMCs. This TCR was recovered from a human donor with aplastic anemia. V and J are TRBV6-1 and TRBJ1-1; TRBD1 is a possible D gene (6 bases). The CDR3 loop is CASSARGWYTEAFF. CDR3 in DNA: TGTGCCAGCAGTGCCAGGGGTTGGTACACTGAAGCTTTCTTT.